This entry features one T cell receptor beta chain sequence. The authors made TCR beta libraries using UMI-labeled 5' RACE. TCRdb reprocessed the 5' RACE reads and keeps a single row for each CDR3 protein, giving no DNA. This sample contains around 19,000 distinct CDR3 sequences. The germline V gene encodes CDR1 SGHTA and CDR2 FQGNSA. The CDR3 runs to 17 residues. This sample stems from a study of human CD8 memory T cell subsets. The sequence was collected from a human donor in good health. Sequenced input: CD8+ stem-like memory T cells (TSCM and TCM) sorted from PBMCs. The sample's subset: stem-like memory CD8 T cells (TSTEM), CCR7+ PD-1- TIGIT-. The chain employs TRBV7-2 and TRBJ2-1; the D call from TCRdb, TRBD2, cannot be confirmed without DNA. The CDR3 sequence: CASSPNRLSATTNEQFF.